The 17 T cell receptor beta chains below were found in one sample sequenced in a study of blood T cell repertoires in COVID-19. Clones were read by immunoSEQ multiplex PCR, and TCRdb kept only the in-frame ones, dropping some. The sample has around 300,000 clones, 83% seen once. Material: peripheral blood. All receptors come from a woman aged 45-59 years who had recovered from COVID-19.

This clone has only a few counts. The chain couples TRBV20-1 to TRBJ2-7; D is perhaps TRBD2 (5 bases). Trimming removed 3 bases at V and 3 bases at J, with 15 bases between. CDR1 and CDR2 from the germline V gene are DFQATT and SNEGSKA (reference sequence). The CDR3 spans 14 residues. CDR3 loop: CSASSLALSYEQYF. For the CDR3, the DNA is TGCAGTGCTAGTTCTCTAGCCCTCAGCTACGAGCAGTACTTC.

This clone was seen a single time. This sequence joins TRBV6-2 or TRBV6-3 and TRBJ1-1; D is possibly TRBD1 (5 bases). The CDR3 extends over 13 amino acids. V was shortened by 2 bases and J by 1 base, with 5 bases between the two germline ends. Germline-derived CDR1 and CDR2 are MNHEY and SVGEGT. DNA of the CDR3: TGTGCCAGCAGTTACCAGGGGAACACTGAAGCTTTCTTT. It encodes CASSYQGNTEAFF.

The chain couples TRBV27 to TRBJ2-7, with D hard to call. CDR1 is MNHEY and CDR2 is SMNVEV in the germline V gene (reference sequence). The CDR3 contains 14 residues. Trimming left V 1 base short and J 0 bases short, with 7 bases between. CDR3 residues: CASSLWANSYEQYF. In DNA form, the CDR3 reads TGTGCCAGCAGTTTATGGGCTAACTCCTACGAGCAGTACTTC.

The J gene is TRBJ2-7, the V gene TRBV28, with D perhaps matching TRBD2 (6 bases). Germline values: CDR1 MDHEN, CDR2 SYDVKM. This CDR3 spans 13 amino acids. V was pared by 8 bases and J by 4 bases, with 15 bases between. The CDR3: CASSRPGVYEQYF. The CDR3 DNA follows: TGTGCCAGCTCCCGGCCGGGGGTGTACGAGCAGTACTTC. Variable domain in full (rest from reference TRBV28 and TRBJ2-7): DVKVTQSSRYLVKRTGEKVFLECVQDMDHENMFWYRQDPGLGLRLIYFSYDVKMKEKGDIPEGYSVSREKKERFSLILESASTNQTSMYLCASSRPGVYEQYFGPGTRLTVT.

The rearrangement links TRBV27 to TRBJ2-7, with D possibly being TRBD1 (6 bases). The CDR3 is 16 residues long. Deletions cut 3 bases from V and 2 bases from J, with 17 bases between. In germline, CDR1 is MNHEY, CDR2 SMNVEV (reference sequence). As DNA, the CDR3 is TGTGCCAGCAGTTTTAGGATGGGACACCCCACCTACGAGCAGTACTTC. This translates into CASSFRMGHPTYEQYF.

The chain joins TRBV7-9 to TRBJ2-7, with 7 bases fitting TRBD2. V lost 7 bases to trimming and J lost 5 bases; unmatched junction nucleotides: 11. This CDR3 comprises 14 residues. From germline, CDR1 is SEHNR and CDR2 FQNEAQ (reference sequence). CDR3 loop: CASTAGRGRNEQYF. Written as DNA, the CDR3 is TGTGCCAGCACCGCGGGGAGGGGCCGGAACGAGCAGTACTTC. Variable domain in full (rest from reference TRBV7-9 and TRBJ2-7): DTGVSQNPRHKITKRGQNVTFRCDPISEHNRLYWYRQTLGQGPEFLTYFQNEAQLEKSRLLSDRFSAERPKGSFSTLEIQRTEQGDSAMYLCASTAGRGRNEQYFGPGTRLTVT.

The CDR3 is CASIQGNQPQHF. The CDR3 DNA sequence: TGTGCCAGCATTCAGGGGAACCAGCCCCAGCATTTT. The chain carries TRBV28 and TRBJ1-5; D possibly corresponds to TRBD1 (6 bases). The germline gives CDR1 MDHEN, CDR2 SYDVKM. This CDR3 has 12 residues. Trimming took off 7 bases at V and 7 bases at J, with 11 bases between the two ends.

The CDR3 DNA reads TGTGCCAGCAGCTTAAGGGCAGATCCCTACAATGAGCAGTTCTTC. Amino acid sequence: CASSLRADPYNEQFF. The chain links TRBV7-3 to TRBJ2-1; D call uncertain. V was shortened by 1 base and J by 2 bases, with 9 bases between the two germline ends. The CDR3 contains 15 residues. Germline CDR1 is SGHTA and CDR2 is FQGTGA.

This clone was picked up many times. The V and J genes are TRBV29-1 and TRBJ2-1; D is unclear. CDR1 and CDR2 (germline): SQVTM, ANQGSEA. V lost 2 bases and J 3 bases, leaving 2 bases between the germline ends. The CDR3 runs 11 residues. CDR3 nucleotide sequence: TGCAGCGTTGAACGCTACAATGAGCAGTTCTTC. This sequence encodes CSVERYNEQFF.

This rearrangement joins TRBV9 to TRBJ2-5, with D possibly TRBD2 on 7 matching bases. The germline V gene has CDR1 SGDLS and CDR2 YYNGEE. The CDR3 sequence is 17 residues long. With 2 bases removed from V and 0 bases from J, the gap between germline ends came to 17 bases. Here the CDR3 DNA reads TGTGCCAGCAGCGTGTCCTCGGGGGGCGCCGACCAAGAGACCCAGTACTTC. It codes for CASSVSSGGADQETQYF.

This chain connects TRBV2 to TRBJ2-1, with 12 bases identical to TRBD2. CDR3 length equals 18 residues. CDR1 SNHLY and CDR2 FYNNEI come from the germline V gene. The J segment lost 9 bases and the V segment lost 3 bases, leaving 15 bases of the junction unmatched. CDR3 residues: CASSDRGGGLAGGGEQFF. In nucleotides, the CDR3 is TGTGCCAGCAGTGACCGAGGGGGGGGACTAGCGGGTGGAGGTGAGCAGTTCTTC.

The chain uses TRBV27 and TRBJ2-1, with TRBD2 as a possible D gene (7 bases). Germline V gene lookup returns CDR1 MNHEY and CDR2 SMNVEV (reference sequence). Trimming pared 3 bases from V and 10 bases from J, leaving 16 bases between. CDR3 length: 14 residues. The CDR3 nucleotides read TGTGCCAGCAGTTTCGGGGGGCCAGGTCTAGAGCAGTTCTTC. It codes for CASSFGGPGLEQFF.

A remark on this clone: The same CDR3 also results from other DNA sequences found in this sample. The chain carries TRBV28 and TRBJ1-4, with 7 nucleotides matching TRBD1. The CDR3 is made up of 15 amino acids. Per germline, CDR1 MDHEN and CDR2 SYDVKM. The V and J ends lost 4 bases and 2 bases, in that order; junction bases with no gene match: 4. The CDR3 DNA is TGTGCCAGCAGTTCAGGGGGAGCCACTAATGAAAAACTGTTTTTT. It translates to CASSSGGATNEKLFF.

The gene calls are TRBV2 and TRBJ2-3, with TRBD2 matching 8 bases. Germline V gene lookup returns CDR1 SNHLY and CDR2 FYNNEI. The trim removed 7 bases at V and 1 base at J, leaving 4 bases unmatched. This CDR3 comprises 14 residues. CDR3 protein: CASISGERTDTQYF. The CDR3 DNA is TGTGCCAGCATTAGCGGGGAACGCACAGATACGCAGTATTTT.

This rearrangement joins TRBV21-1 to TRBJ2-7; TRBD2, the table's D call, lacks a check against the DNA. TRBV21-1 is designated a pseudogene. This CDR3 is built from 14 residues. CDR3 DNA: TGTGCCAGCAGCACAAGGAGCGTTAGTTACGAGCAGTACTTC. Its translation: CASSTRSVSYEQYF.

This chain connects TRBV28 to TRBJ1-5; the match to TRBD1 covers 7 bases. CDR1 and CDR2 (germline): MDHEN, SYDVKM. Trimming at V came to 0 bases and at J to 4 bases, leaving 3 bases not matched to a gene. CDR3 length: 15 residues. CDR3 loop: CASSLWAGGNQPQHF. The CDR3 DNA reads TGTGCCAGCAGTTTATGGGCAGGGGGGAATCAGCCCCAGCATTTT.

DNA for the CDR3: TGTGCCAGCAGTAGCGAGAGGGCCACGGGAGAGACCCAGTACTTC. Amino acids: CASSSERATGETQYF. The genes are TRBV7-9 and TRBJ2-5; possible D gene TRBD2, 5 bases. Looked up from germline, CDR1 is SEHNR and CDR2 is FQNEAQ (reference sequence). This CDR3 has 15 residues. The V gene lost 6 bases and the J gene lost 4 bases, with 18 bases spanning the gap.